The rows below give T cell receptor beta chains drawn from one sample of a study of regulatory T cells in long-lasting Graves disease. Via MiXCR, TCRdb re-called the multiplex PCR reads, giving one row per CDR3 protein. The data contain about 540,000 distinct CDR3 sequences, 13% of them singletons. This sample also belongs to another study, concerning T cells in Graves' hyperthyroidism and ophthalmopathy.

Sequencing used peripheral blood mononuclear cells (PBMCs), obtained at new diagnosis, from a patient treated with antithyroid drugs. These receptors all stem from a young man with Graves disease. CDR3s include the opening cysteine and the closing phenylalanine or tryptophan. Each record gives: D gene, CDR3 length, clone size, V gene, J gene, CDR3 DNA, CDR3 protein. A D gene is named only where the DNA matches it firmly. A row's size may be missing; if present it is once, few, many or a size class.

d_call: NA
cdr3_length: 13
clone_size: many
v_call: TRBV27
j_call: TRBJ2-5
cdr3_nt: TGCGCCAGCAGCCAAGGGCAGGAGGAGACCCAGTACTTC
cdr3_aa: CASSQGQEETQYF

d_call: NA
cdr3_length: 16
clone_size: many
v_call: TRBV2
j_call: TRBJ1-3
cdr3_nt: TGTGCCAGCAGTCCCTCGAGTTGGCCGTCTGGAAACACCATATATTTT
cdr3_aa: CASSPSSWPSGNTIYF

d_call: TRBD1
cdr3_length: 13
clone_size: many
v_call: TRBV29-1
j_call: TRBJ2-7
cdr3_nt: TGCAGCGTTGAGGACAGGAGGTCCTACGAGCAGTACTTC
cdr3_aa: CSVEDRRSYEQYF

d_call: TRBD1
cdr3_length: 14
clone_size: many
v_call: TRBV7-2
j_call: TRBJ1-1
cdr3_nt: TGTGCCAGCAGCACACAGGGGACGAACACTGAAGCTTTCTTT
cdr3_aa: CASSTQGTNTEAFF

d_call: NA
cdr3_length: 15
clone_size: many
v_call: TRBV12-3/TRBV12-4
j_call: TRBJ2-5
cdr3_nt: TGTGCCAGCAGTCGGGCCGACAGATACCAAGAGACCCAGTACTTC
cdr3_aa: CASSRADRYQETQYF

d_call: NA
cdr3_length: 13
clone_size: many
v_call: TRBV2
j_call: TRBJ1-2
cdr3_nt: TGTGCCGGGCGGGCCTCCTTGGGGTATGGCTACACCTTC
cdr3_aa: CAGRASLGYGYTF

d_call: NA
cdr3_length: 11
clone_size: many
v_call: TRBV27
j_call: TRBJ2-7
cdr3_nt: TGTGCCAGCAGGGACACCCTAGAGCAGTACTTC
cdr3_aa: CASRDTLEQYF

d_call: TRBD2
cdr3_length: 16
clone_size: NA
v_call: TRBV4-1
j_call: TRBJ2-1
cdr3_nt: TGCGCCAGCAGCCAAGACACTAGCGGGAGGGCCGCTGAGCAGTTCTTC
cdr3_aa: CASSQDTSGRAAEQFF

d_call: TRBD2
cdr3_length: 16
clone_size: NA
v_call: TRBV12-3/TRBV12-4
j_call: TRBJ2-1
cdr3_nt: TGTGCCAGCAGGACGACTAGCGGGAACGCCTACAATGAGCAGTTCTTC
cdr3_aa: CASRTTSGNAYNEQFF

d_call: TRBD2
cdr3_length: 13
clone_size: many
v_call: TRBV20-1
j_call: TRBJ2-7
cdr3_nt: TGCAGTGCCCCGGGACTAGCGGGGCGAGAGCAGTACTTC
cdr3_aa: CSAPGLAGREQYF

d_call: TRBD2
cdr3_length: 14
clone_size: NA
v_call: TRBV20-1
j_call: TRBJ2-7
cdr3_nt: TGCAGTGCCGCGGGGGACTTCCTCTCCTACGAGCAGTACTTC
cdr3_aa: CSAAGDFLSYEQYF

d_call: NA
cdr3_length: 14
clone_size: many
v_call: TRBV11-2
j_call: TRBJ1-1
cdr3_nt: TGTGCCAGCAGCTTACAAGCCGGGTCTGCTGAAGCTTTCTTT
cdr3_aa: CASSLQAGSAEAFF

d_call: NA
cdr3_length: 13
clone_size: many
v_call: TRBV7-9
j_call: TRBJ1-2
cdr3_nt: TGTGCCAGCAGCCAGCGGGAGAGGAATGGCTACACCTTC
cdr3_aa: CASSQRERNGYTF

d_call: NA
cdr3_length: 16
clone_size: many
v_call: TRBV6-1
j_call: TRBJ2-3
cdr3_nt: TGTGCCAGCAGTCCCAGGCCGGGAGTGGCGGTGGATACGCAGTATTTT
cdr3_aa: CASSPRPGVAVDTQYF

d_call: NA
cdr3_length: 18
clone_size: few
v_call: TRBV20-1
j_call: TRBJ2-7
cdr3_nt: TGCAGTGCTAAGAGAGTGCCTGGGAGTAGAAGTGGGCCCTACGAGCAGTACTTC
cdr3_aa: CSAKRVPGSRSGPYEQYF

d_call: NA
cdr3_length: 15
clone_size: many
v_call: TRBV6-2/TRBV6-3
j_call: TRBJ2-1
cdr3_nt: TGTGCCAGCAGCCACACCGGCGGGCGGCTTAATGAGCAGTTCTTC
cdr3_aa: CASSHTGGRLNEQFF

d_call: TRBD1
cdr3_length: 14
clone_size: many
v_call: TRBV6-2/TRBV6-3
j_call: TRBJ2-5
cdr3_nt: TGTGCCAGCAGAACAGGGACAGGGAGAGAGACCCAGTACTTC
cdr3_aa: CASRTGTGRETQYF

d_call: TRBD2
cdr3_length: 16
clone_size: NA
v_call: TRBV7-6
j_call: TRBJ2-1
cdr3_nt: TGTGCCAGCAGCTATATATTAGCGGGAGGGCCGAATGAGCAGTTCTTC
cdr3_aa: CASSYILAGGPNEQFF

d_call: NA
cdr3_length: 14
clone_size: few
v_call: TRBV12-3/TRBV12-4
j_call: TRBJ2-2
cdr3_nt: TGTGCCAGCAGTCCTATTAGAGACACCGGGGAGCTGTTTTTT
cdr3_aa: CASSPIRDTGELFF

d_call: TRBD2
cdr3_length: 15
clone_size: NA
v_call: TRBV7-9
j_call: TRBJ2-3
cdr3_nt: TGTACCAGCAGCTTAGGGCTAGCGGGGGGGGATACGCAGTATTTT
cdr3_aa: CTSSLGLAGGDTQYF

d_call: TRBD2
cdr3_length: 16
clone_size: NA
v_call: TRBV19
j_call: TRBJ2-3
cdr3_nt: TGTGCCAGTATGCTTAGCGGGAGCCAACACACAGATACGCAGTATTTT
cdr3_aa: CASMLSGSQHTDTQYF

d_call: NA
cdr3_length: 15
clone_size: few
v_call: TRBV6-5
j_call: TRBJ2-2
cdr3_nt: TGTGCCAGCAGTTTCCAGGACGGGGATGAAAGGGAGCTGTTTTTT
cdr3_aa: CASSFQDGDERELFF

d_call: TRBD1
cdr3_length: 14
clone_size: many
v_call: TRBV11-2
j_call: TRBJ2-7
cdr3_nt: TGTGCCAGCAGCACAGGGGGCACCCCCTACGAGCAGTACTTC
cdr3_aa: CASSTGGTPYEQYF

d_call: NA
cdr3_length: 13
clone_size: few
v_call: TRBV20-1
j_call: TRBJ2-2
cdr3_nt: TGCAGTGCCATCCGTCTTAGGTCCGGGGAGCTGTTTTTT
cdr3_aa: CSAIRLRSGELFF

d_call: TRBD2
cdr3_length: 15
clone_size: many
v_call: TRBV29-1
j_call: TRBJ2-5
cdr3_nt: TGCAGCGTTGTTCTAGCGGGAGGTCCCGGTGCGGCCCAGTACTTC
cdr3_aa: CSVVLAGGPGAAQYF

d_call: NA
cdr3_length: 16
clone_size: many
v_call: TRBV5-6
j_call: TRBJ2-5
cdr3_nt: TGTGCCAGCAGCTTGAGGGGACACGAGGATCGGGAGACCCAGTACTTC
cdr3_aa: CASSLRGHEDRETQYF

d_call: NA
cdr3_length: 13
clone_size: many
v_call: TRBV12-3/TRBV12-4
j_call: TRBJ2-5
cdr3_nt: TGTGCCAGCAGTTCCAGGGGGGGAAAGACCCAGTACTTC
cdr3_aa: CASSSRGGKTQYF

d_call: TRBD2
cdr3_length: 18
clone_size: few
v_call: TRBV4-2
j_call: TRBJ2-3
cdr3_nt: TGTGCCAGCAGCCAAGGGACTAGCGGGAGTGGGGGCACAGATACGCAGTATTTT
cdr3_aa: CASSQGTSGSGGTDTQYF

d_call: TRBD2
cdr3_length: 16
clone_size: many
v_call: TRBV2
j_call: TRBJ2-3
cdr3_nt: TGTGCCAGCAGCCCAGGGACTAGCGGAAACACAGATACGCAGTATTTT
cdr3_aa: CASSPGTSGNTDTQYF

d_call: NA
cdr3_length: 13
clone_size: few
v_call: TRBV5-1
j_call: TRBJ2-1
cdr3_nt: TGCGCCAGCAGCTACCAGCCTGGCAATGAGCAGTTCTTC
cdr3_aa: CASSYQPGNEQFF

d_call: NA
cdr3_length: 14
clone_size: many
v_call: TRBV5-1
j_call: TRBJ1-4
cdr3_nt: TGCGCCAGCAGCGTAAACAACCGGGGGCCAAAACTGTTTTTT
cdr3_aa: CASSVNNRGPKLFF

d_call: TRBD2
cdr3_length: 15
clone_size: many
v_call: TRBV5-1
j_call: TRBJ2-1
cdr3_nt: TGCGCCAGCAGCTTCTCTAGCGGGACCTACAATGAGCAGTTCTTC
cdr3_aa: CASSFSSGTYNEQFF

d_call: NA
cdr3_length: 15
clone_size: few
v_call: TRBV5-1
j_call: TRBJ1-3
cdr3_nt: TGCGCCAGCAGCTTGGGGGGGATAGCTGGAAACACCATATATTTT
cdr3_aa: CASSLGGIAGNTIYF

d_call: TRBD1
cdr3_length: 17
clone_size: NA
v_call: TRBV20-1
j_call: TRBJ1-2
cdr3_nt: TGCAGTGCTAGAGACCGGGACAGGGGAACCCCCAACTATGGCTACACCTTC
cdr3_aa: CSARDRDRGTPNYGYTF

d_call: NA
cdr3_length: 13
clone_size: few
v_call: TRBV11-3
j_call: TRBJ2-7
cdr3_nt: TGTGCCAGCAGCCAAGGCAGAGACTACGAGCAGTACTTC
cdr3_aa: CASSQGRDYEQYF

d_call: NA
cdr3_length: 16
clone_size: few
v_call: TRBV24-1
j_call: TRBJ2-1
cdr3_nt: TGTGCCACCAGTGACCGGACTGGCGGGCCCTACAATGAGCAGTTCTTC
cdr3_aa: CATSDRTGGPYNEQFF

d_call: TRBD1
cdr3_length: 13
clone_size: NA
v_call: TRBV7-9
j_call: TRBJ2-5
cdr3_nt: TGTGCCAGCAGCCTCCGACAGGGGGAGACCCAGTACTTC
cdr3_aa: CASSLRQGETQYF

d_call: NA
cdr3_length: 16
clone_size: many
v_call: TRBV4-1
j_call: TRBJ2-7
cdr3_nt: TGCGCCAGCAGTCTCGGATTTGGAGGGTCAGGGTACGAGCAGTACTTC
cdr3_aa: CASSLGFGGSGYEQYF

d_call: NA
cdr3_length: 13
clone_size: few
v_call: TRBV30
j_call: TRBJ1-3
cdr3_nt: TGTGCCTGGAGCCGGTACTCTGGAAACACCATATATTTT
cdr3_aa: CAWSRYSGNTIYF

d_call: TRBD2
cdr3_length: 16
clone_size: NA
v_call: TRBV7-9
j_call: TRBJ2-7
cdr3_nt: TGTGCCAGCAGCTTGTGGACTAGCTCCCATACCTACGAGCAGTACTTC
cdr3_aa: CASSLWTSSHTYEQYF

d_call: NA
cdr3_length: 13
clone_size: many
v_call: TRBV12-3/TRBV12-4
j_call: TRBJ1-2
cdr3_nt: TGTGCCAGCAGTTTAGGTCCCTTTCATGGCTACACCTTC
cdr3_aa: CASSLGPFHGYTF

d_call: NA
cdr3_length: 16
clone_size: NA
v_call: TRBV19
j_call: TRBJ2-7
cdr3_nt: TGTGCCAGTAGTCCGCTCCCGGGAGATAAAGAATACGAGCAGTACTTC
cdr3_aa: CASSPLPGDKEYEQYF

d_call: TRBD1
cdr3_length: 14
clone_size: many
v_call: TRBV28
j_call: TRBJ2-5
cdr3_nt: TGTGCCAGCAGTACGACAGGGCGGCGGGAGACCCAGTACTTC
cdr3_aa: CASSTTGRRETQYF

d_call: NA
cdr3_length: 13
clone_size: many
v_call: TRBV7-9
j_call: TRBJ2-2
cdr3_nt: TGTGCCAGCAGCTTAGCCGGGGGCGGGGAGCTGTTTTTT
cdr3_aa: CASSLAGGGELFF

d_call: NA
cdr3_length: 13
clone_size: many
v_call: TRBV2
j_call: TRBJ1-1
cdr3_nt: TGTGCCAGCAGTGAAGAGCCCGACACTGAAGCTTTCTTT
cdr3_aa: CASSEEPDTEAFF

d_call: NA
cdr3_length: 15
clone_size: many
v_call: TRBV20-1
j_call: TRBJ2-7
cdr3_nt: TGCAGTGCTAGAGATACCTGGACGGATGCCTACGAGCAGTACTTC
cdr3_aa: CSARDTWTDAYEQYF

d_call: NA
cdr3_length: 15
clone_size: many
v_call: TRBV9
j_call: TRBJ2-5
cdr3_nt: TGTGCCAGCAGCGCGCTACCAGGGATCCAAGAGACCCAGTACTTC
cdr3_aa: CASSALPGIQETQYF

d_call: TRBD2
cdr3_length: 15
clone_size: NA
v_call: TRBV13
j_call: TRBJ2-5
cdr3_nt: TGTGCCAGCAGCTTAGTTACTAGCGGGAGGAAGACCCAGTACTTC
cdr3_aa: CASSLVTSGRKTQYF

d_call: NA
cdr3_length: 12
clone_size: NA
v_call: TRBV10-3
j_call: TRBJ2-7
cdr3_nt: TGTGCCATCGGGGGCACCCCCTACGAGCAGTACTTC
cdr3_aa: CAIGGTPYEQYF

d_call: NA
cdr3_length: 14
clone_size: NA
v_call: TRBV19
j_call: TRBJ1-5
cdr3_nt: TGTGCCAGTAGCAGAGCGTATAGCAATCAGCCCCAGCATTTT
cdr3_aa: CASSRAYSNQPQHF

d_call: TRBD2
cdr3_length: 15
clone_size: many
v_call: TRBV7-9
j_call: TRBJ2-1
cdr3_nt: TGTGCCAGCAGAGGCAAGGCGGGAGAAAGAGGTGAGCAGTTCTTC
cdr3_aa: CASRGKAGERGEQFF